Presented here are 24 T cell receptor beta chains from one specimen sequenced in a study of T cells in Graves' hyperthyroidism and ophthalmopathy (dated by TCRdb to between 2018 and 2021). Preparation of the library involved multiplex PCR. Sequenced on an Illumina HiSeq 2000. TCR beta CDR3 regions were amplified from RNA transcripts. The TCR CDR3 was subjected to a first round of RT-PCR using the HTBI primer set and the Qiagen OneStep RT-PCR kit. Through fastp at Q25 and MiXCR, TCRdb rebuilt clones from the public reads, retaining in-frame beta chains. Entries that share a CDR3 protein sequence are merged under the most common genes and DNA. For this sample there are around 600,000 distinct CDR3 sequences; about 14% appear just once. The ten most abundant clones make up approximately 6.4% of the sample. Source material: blood. The receptors originated from a young woman with Graves' ophthalmopathy.

This clonotype came up a few times. J is TRBJ1-2 and V is TRBV5-5, with D perhaps TRBD1 (5 bases). Germline V CDR1 and CDR2: SGHKS, YYEKEE (reference sequence). V was shortened by 4 bases and J by 6 bases, with 19 bases between the two germline ends. This CDR3 is built from 15 residues. This CDR3 reads CASSPGSWGDDGYTF. The CDR3 region has the DNA TGTGCCAGCAGCCCCGGGTCGTGGGGGGATGATGGCTACACCTTC.

This clonotype has more than one count but fewer than ten. V usage is TRBV10-1 and J usage is TRBJ2-1; D is undetermined. Trimming left V 0 bases short and J 0 bases short, with 15 bases between. Germline assignment: CDR1 WNHNN and CDR2 SYGVQD (reference sequence). The CDR3 has 18 residues. The CDR3: CASSESQRTPSSYNEQFF. DNA for the CDR3: TGCGCCAGCAGTGAGTCGCAGCGAACGCCTAGCTCCTACAATGAGCAGTTCTTC.

The sample holds one count of this clonotype. A much larger clone lies a single base off, so this may be a read error. The V and J genes are TRBV6-2 or TRBV6-3 and TRBJ2-7; tentative D call: TRBD1 (5 bases). The CDR3 runs to 15 residues. Per germline, CDR1 MNHEY and CDR2 SVGEGT. CDR3 loop: CASNYFRAADYEQYF. DNA of the CDR3: TGTGCCAGCAATTACTTCAGGGCCGCCGACTACGAGCAGTACTTC.

This clonotype was observed at least ten times. The J gene is TRBJ2-7, the V gene TRBV4-1; TRBD2 matches at 10 bases. Trimming at V came to 0 bases and at J to 3 bases, leaving 2 bases not matched to a gene. The CDR3 length is 15 residues. The germline gives CDR1 MGHRA, CDR2 YSYEKL. CDR3 region: CASSQERLAGYEQYF. CDR3 DNA: TGCGCCAGCAGCCAAGAAAGACTAGCGGGCTACGAGCAGTACTTC.

This clonotype has a count of ten or more. V gene TRBV19 combines with J gene TRBJ2-1, with 15 bases fitting TRBD2. CDR3 length: 18 residues. Germline-derived CDR1 and CDR2 are LNHDA and SQIVND (reference sequence). Germline trimming cut 5 bases from V and 7 bases from J; bases unmatched to any gene: 12. Here the CDR3 DNA reads TGTGCCAGTAGTTCCGGACTAGCGGGAGGGCTAGGTAGGAATGAGCAGTTCTTC. Its protein is CASSSGLAGGLGRNEQFF. Full variable domain (rest looked up from reference TRBV19 and TRBJ2-1): DGGITQSPKYLFRKEGQNVTLSCEQNLNHDAMYWYRQDPGQGLRLIYYSQIVNDFQKGDIAEGYSVSREKKESFPLTVTSAQKNPTAFYLCASSSGLAGGLGRNEQFFGPGTRLTVL.

This clonotype has ten or more counts. The gene calls are TRBV6-1 and TRBJ2-1; D ambiguous. CDR3 length equals 13 residues. V was pared by 7 bases and J by 3 bases, with 10 bases between. Germline CDR1 MNHNS, CDR2 SASEGT. The CDR3 DNA reads as TGTGCCAGCAAAGGTTACAGCTACAATGAGCAGTTCTTC. Amino acid sequence: CASKGYSYNEQFF.

This clonotype was found many times. The chain has TRBV6-2 or TRBV6-3 and TRBJ1-5; D call uncertain. The V end lost 2 bases, the J end lost 7 bases, and 18 bases lay between the germline ends. This CDR3 contains 16 residues. Germline V CDR1 and CDR2: MNHEY, SVGEGT. CDR3 residues: CASSYATRWIGQPQHF. The CDR3 DNA reads TGTGCCAGCAGTTACGCGACCCGGTGGATAGGGCAGCCCCAGCATTTT.

The CDR3 coding sequence is TGTGCCAGCAGCCCCAGACTAGCGGGAGGGCCCAATGAGCAGTTCTTC. Translation gives CASSPRLAGGPNEQFF. This chain links TRBV7-3 with TRBJ2-1, with 14 bases matching TRBD2. CDR1 is SGHTA, CDR2 FQGTGA, per germline. The CDR3 has 16 residues. Germline trimming cut 5 bases from V and 6 bases from J; bases unmatched to any gene: 6.

In this sample, this clonotype turned up many times. The chain recombines TRBV5-1 with TRBJ2-1, with D possibly being TRBD2 (5 bases). The CDR3 has 18 amino acids. From germline, CDR1 is SGHRS and CDR2 YFSETQ. V gave up 5 bases and J gave up 0 bases, with 21 bases separating them. CDR3 loop: CASSFPVYGMSSYNEQFF. The CDR3 DNA reads TGCGCCAGCAGTTTTCCAGTATACGGGATGAGCTCCTACAATGAGCAGTTCTTC.

This clonotype has a count of ten or more. The chain combines TRBV12-3 or TRBV12-4 with TRBJ1-4; no clear D. The CDR3 contains 13 residues. Trimming removed 4 bases from V and 10 bases from J, with 13 bases in between. The CDR3 DNA sequence: TGTGCCAGCAGTTATACAGCAGAAGGAAAACTGTTTTTT. Translating gives CASSYTAEGKLFF.

Ten or more counts support this clonotype. The chain couples TRBV7-9 to TRBJ2-3, with TRBD1 matching over 10 bases. After removal of 4 bases from V and 3 bases from J, the junction contained 4 bases not matched to a gene. CDR3 length: 15 residues. Germline assignment: CDR1 SEHNR and CDR2 FQNEAQ (reference sequence). CDR3 residues: CASSSDRGWTDTQYF. CDR3 sequence (DNA): TGTGCCAGCAGCTCGGACAGGGGGTGGACAGATACGCAGTATTTT.

The genes are TRBV19 and TRBJ1-1; weak D call: TRBD1 (5 bases). The CDR3 totals 16 residues. V was clipped by 1 base and J by 0 bases, with 12 bases between them. Germline V CDR1 and CDR2: LNHDA, SQIVND (reference sequence). The CDR3 reads CASSIGRGILNTEAFF. The CDR3 DNA follows: TGTGCCAGTAGTATAGGACGGGGGATTCTGAACACTGAAGCTTTCTTT.

This clonotype was counted many times. J is TRBJ1-5 and V is TRBV28; TRBD1 agrees at 7 bases. V shed 6 bases, J shed 4 bases, and the junction held 6 bases outside the gene matches. The CDR3 is 14 amino acids. CDR1 and CDR2 from the germline V gene are MDHEN and SYDVKM. CDR3 loop: CASRPGTENQPQHF. In nucleotides, the CDR3 is TGTGCCAGCAGGCCTGGGACAGAAAATCAGCCCCAGCATTTT. The variable domain in full, completed from reference TRBV28 and TRBJ1-5, reads DVKVTQSSRYLVKRTGEKVFLECVQDMDHENMFWYRQDPGLGLRLIYFSYDVKMKEKGDIPEGYSVSREKKERFSLILESASTNQTSMYLCASRPGTENQPQHFGDGTRLSIL.

This clonotype was observed a few times. V is TRBV27 and J is TRBJ2-2; D gene uncertain. The CDR3 is 14 residues long. V shed 10 bases and J shed 7 bases, with 19 bases lying between them. CDR1 is MNHEY and CDR2 is SMNVEV in the germline V gene (reference sequence). Here the CDR3 reads CATKSVGGYGELFF. In DNA form, the CDR3 reads TGTGCCACTAAATCAGTAGGCGGTTACGGGGAGCTGTTTTTT.

Ten or more counts support this clonotype. The CDR3 sequence: CASADRAKGNQPQHF. The CDR3 region has the DNA TGTGCCAGCGCCGACAGGGCCAAGGGCAATCAGCCCCAGCATTTT. The rearrangement joins TRBV27 to TRBJ1-5, with TRBD1 identical over 7 bases. The CDR3 runs 15 residues. V was pared by 8 bases and J by 2 bases, with 9 bases of the junction left unmatched. CDR1 is MNHEY, CDR2 SMNVEV, per germline (reference sequence).

The sample holds many counts of this clonotype. This chain connects TRBV3-2 to TRBJ2-3. TRBV3-2 is labeled a pseudogene. The length of the CDR3 is 14 residues. The CDR3 spells CASSPWVRADTQYF. The DNA for the CDR3 is TGTGCCAGCAGCCCCTGGGTAAGGGCAGATACGCAGTATTTT.

This clonotype occurred many times. The chain combines TRBV28 with TRBJ2-7; D is possibly TRBD1 (6 bases). V dropped 5 bases and J dropped 4 bases, with 18 bases sitting between them. Germline V CDR1 and CDR2: MDHEN, SYDVKM. This CDR3 contains 15 residues. As DNA, the CDR3 is TGTGCCAGCAGTCGCCGGGACATCCAATTATACGAGCAGTACTTC. This codes for CASSRRDIQLYEQYF.

The chain joins TRBV18 to TRBJ1-2; no clear D gene. The CDR3 has 16 residues. The germline V and J ends were trimmed by 3 bases and 0 bases, with 14 bases remaining between them. CDR1 is KGHSH, CDR2 LQKENI, per germline. The CDR3 is CASSPQEADANYGYTF. CDR3 DNA sequence: TGTGCCAGCTCACCCCAGGAGGCAGATGCTAACTATGGCTACACCTTC.

This clonotype was found many times. The V and J genes are TRBV20-1 and TRBJ2-3, with 10 positions matching TRBD2. CDR3 length: 16 residues. The junction had 14 bases not matched to a gene; V was cut back by 4 bases and J by 7 bases. Per germline, CDR1 DFQATT and CDR2 SNEGSKA (reference sequence). CDR3 coding DNA: TGCAGTGCTACGACCGATTCTAGCGGGAGTGGGAATACGCAGTATTTT. Amino acids: CSATTDSSGSGNTQYF.

This clonotype was seen at least ten times. The gene calls are TRBV30 and TRBJ2-1, with no clear D. Germline CDR1 reads GTSNPN; CDR2 reads SVGIG (reference sequence). The CDR3 length is 14 residues. Between the trimmed V and J ends, which lost 5 bases and 7 bases, there was a span of 18 bases. Here the CDR3 DNA reads TGTGCCTGGGACTCCGTGACGGGTCTAAATGAGCAGTTCTTC. Translating it yields CAWDSVTGLNEQFF.

The chain combines TRBV29-1 with TRBJ1-4; 7 bases are a match to TRBD1. Per germline, CDR1 SQVTM and CDR2 ANQGSEA. The CDR3 totals 13 residues. The V and J ends lost 8 bases and 4 bases, in that order; junction bases with no gene match: 7. The CDR3 here is CSTRQGLNEKLFF. The CDR3 DNA reads TGCAGCACCCGACAGGGCCTTAATGAAAAACTGTTTTTT.

This clonotype was detected many times. The chain combines TRBV2 with TRBJ2-7; TRBD2 matches at 11 bases. V trimming: 5 bases; J trimming: 1 base; junction bases outside the gene matches: 10. Germline CDR1 SNHLY, CDR2 FYNNEI. This CDR3 spans 17 amino acids. The CDR3, as DNA: TGTGCCAGCAGTCCCCCAAACCGACTAGCGGGGTCCTACGAGCAGTACTTC. Translation: CASSPPNRLAGSYEQYF.

As concerns this clonotype: This sequence may be a read error, since a much larger clone differs from it by one base. The chain uses TRBV9 and TRBJ2-5, with a tentative D call TRBD2 (5 bases). Germline V gene data show CDR1 as SGDLS and CDR2 as YYNGEE. V lost 4 bases and J 4 bases, leaving 17 bases between the germline ends. The CDR3 covers 15 residues. Here the CDR3 DNA reads TGTGCCAGCAGCCAAGGGAGTAGCGTACGAGAGACCCAGTACTTC. Its translation: CASSQGSSVRETQYF.

Notes on this clonotype: A read error may be the cause here, since a much bigger clone is one base away. The J gene is TRBJ1-1, the V gene TRBV7-9; D not certain. Germline V gene data show CDR1 as SEHNR and CDR2 as FQNEAQ (reference sequence). CDR3 length: 13 amino acids. The chain's CDR3 is CASSPPPNTEASF. For the CDR3, the DNA is TGTGCCAGCAGCCCCCCGCCGAACACTGAAGCTTCCTTT.